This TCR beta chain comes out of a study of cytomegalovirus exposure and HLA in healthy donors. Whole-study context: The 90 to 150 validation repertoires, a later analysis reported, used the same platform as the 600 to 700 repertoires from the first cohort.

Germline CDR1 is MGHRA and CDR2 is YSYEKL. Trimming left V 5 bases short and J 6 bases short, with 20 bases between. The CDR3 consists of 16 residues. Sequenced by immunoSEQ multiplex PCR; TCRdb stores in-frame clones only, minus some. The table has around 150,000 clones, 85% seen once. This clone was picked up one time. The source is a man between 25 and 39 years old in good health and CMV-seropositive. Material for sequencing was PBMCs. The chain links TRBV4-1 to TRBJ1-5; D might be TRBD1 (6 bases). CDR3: CASSSPSQGRGQPQHF. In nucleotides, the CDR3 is TGCGCCAGCAGCTCGCCCTCTCAGGGGAGGGGTCAGCCCCAGCATTTT.